This TCR beta chain emerged from a study of blood T cell repertoires in COVID-19. Overall study context: Material from acute and convalescent COVID-19 was sourced from the United States, Italy and Spain.

Trimming removed 4 bases from V and 4 bases from J, with 17 bases in between. Germline CDR1 is SGHRS and CDR2 is YFSETQ. This CDR3 region has 15 residues. Per the authors' pipeline: Researchers report that nucleated cell counts were estimated from reference gene primer amplification. Repertoires were generated with immunoSEQ multiplex PCR, while TCRdb's copy carries only in-frame clones and drops some. Clone size and V and J calls were adopted from that table, with D and trimming inferred from the DNA. The sample has fewer than 300,000 clones; around 90% are singletons. This TCR was recovered from a man in his 60s who had recovered from COVID-19. Input material: peripheral blood. This chain uses TRBV5-1 with TRBJ1-1; tentatively, D is TRBD1 (6 bases). This chain's CDR3 is CASSPMTGLATEAFF. As DNA, the CDR3 is TGCGCCAGCAGCCCAATGACAGGTTTGGCCACTGAAGCTTTCTTT.